The rows below give T cell receptor beta chains drawn from one sample of a study of blood T cell repertoires in COVID-19. The protocol was immunoSEQ multiplex PCR, while the TCRdb copy is restricted to in-frame clones and leaves out a portion. The data hold some 100,000 clones, with around three quarters observed a single time. Sequenced: peripheral blood. These receptors all come from a human donor in a cohort sampled during active or convalescent COVID-19. CDR3s include the opening cysteine and the closing phenylalanine or tryptophan. The order of the fields is clone size, V gene, CDR3 length, D gene, J gene, CDR3 DNA, CDR3 protein. The D gene is left open where the match is weak. Size is stated for part of the rows, as once, few or many counts, or as a class when the clone is expanded.

NA	TRBV7-2	15	TRBD1	TRBJ2-1	TGTGCCAGCAGCCGGGACAGGGGCATCTACAATGAGCAGTTCTTC	CASSRDRGIYNEQFF
NA	TRBV4-1	15	TRBD2	TRBJ2-7	TGCGCCAGCAGCACGGGACTAGCGGGGAGTTACGAGCAGTACTTC	CASSTGLAGSYEQYF
NA	TRBV4-3	21	TRBD1	TRBJ1-4	TGCGCCAGCAGCCAAGGGCTGTCCGTCGGACAGGGACATGCAACTAATGAAAAACTGTTTTTT	CASSQGLSVGQGHATNEKLFF
NA	TRBV19	16	TRBD2	TRBJ2-3	TGTGCCAGTAGTATTCTAGCGGGGGATCTCACAGATACGCAGTATTTT	CASSILAGDLTDTQYF
NA	TRBV29-1	11	TRBD1	TRBJ2-3	TGCAGCGTGTCCACCGGGACAGGGAAGTATTTT	CSVSTGTGKYF
NA	TRBV10-3	14	NA	TRBJ2-3	TGTGCCATCAGTGTAGGGGGAAGCACAGATACGCAGTATTTT	CAISVGGSTDTQYF
few	TRBV7-8	16	NA	TRBJ1-2	TGTGCCAGCAGCTTAGGCCCTCAGGGAGGGGGCTATGGCTACACCTTC	CASSLGPQGGGYGYTF
NA	TRBV7-2	17	TRBD2	TRBJ2-1	TGTGCCAGCAGCCCAAAGACAGCGGGAGGGAACGTCAATGAGCAGTTCTTC	CASSPKTAGGNVNEQFF
few	TRBV3-1/TRBV3-2	13	NA	TRBJ1-1	TGTGCCAGCAGCAGCAGGGTGTTGGCTGAAGCTTTCTTT	CASSSRVLAEAFF
NA	TRBV27	13	TRBD2	TRBJ2-2	TGTGCCAGTAAATTTAGCGGGGCCGGGGAGCTGTTTTTT	CASKFSGAGELFF
NA	TRBV6-5	14	NA	TRBJ2-3	TGTGCCAGCAGTACCGGACTACACACAGATACGCAGTATTTT	CASSTGLHTDTQYF
large	TRBV30	13	NA	TRBJ1-5	TGTGCCTGGGACACTCGGGGGGATCAGCCCCAGCATTTT	CAWDTRGDQPQHF
once	TRBV7-8	12	NA	TRBJ2-1	TGTGCCAGCAGCTTCCTAGCTTATGAGCAGTTCTTC	CASSFLAYEQFF
once	TRBV28	16	TRBD2	TRBJ2-7	TGTGCCAGCAGTTTTGCGGGACTAGCGCTCTCCTACGAGCAGTACTTC	CASSFAGLALSYEQYF
few	TRBV5-6	15	TRBD1	TRBJ2-7	TGTGCCAGCAGCTTGGGCGGACAGGGGAGCGACGAGCAGTACTTC	CASSLGGQGSDEQYF
NA	TRBV6-5	15	NA	TRBJ1-6	TGTGCCAGCAGTTACTCGACAGGCACAAATTCACCCCTCCACTTT	CASSYSTGTNSPLHF
once	TRBV30	11	NA	TRBJ2-1	TGTGCCTGGAGTCAGAACAATGAGCAGTTCTTC	CAWSQNNEQFF
NA	TRBV29-1	12	NA	TRBJ1-2	TGCAGCGTTGTAGGGGCCGGCTATGGCTACACCTTC	CSVVGAGYGYTF
NA	TRBV29-1	12	NA	TRBJ2-7	TGCAGCGTTCCCGCGGGGGCGAGTGAGCAGTACTTC	CSVPAGASEQYF
NA	TRBV28	14	TRBD2	TRBJ2-3	TGTGCCAGCAGTTTATGGGGACTAGCGGATACGCAGTATTTT	CASSLWGLADTQYF
few	TRBV6-2/TRBV6-3	17	NA	TRBJ1-2	TGTGCCAGCAGTCTCTCCACAACCCGGACAGAAAACTATGGCTACACCTTC	CASSLSTTRTENYGYTF
once	TRBV27	16	NA	TRBJ1-6	TGTGCCAGCAGTTTAAGGTTGACAGCGCTCCTTTCACCCCTCCACTTT	CASSLRLTALLSPLHF
NA	TRBV5-6	15	NA	TRBJ2-7	TGTGCCAGCAGCTGGGCCGGGACTCCCGTTTGGGAGCAGTACTTC	CASSWAGTPVWEQYF
once	TRBV27	17	NA	TRBJ1-6	TGTGCCAGCAGTTTAAACCCCACGAGCTCCTATAATTCACCCCTCCACTTT	CASSLNPTSSYNSPLHF
few	TRBV7-9	11	NA	TRBJ2-7	TGTGCCAGCAGCTTCTCCCACGAGCAGTACTTC	CASSFSHEQYF
NA	TRBV4-3	15	NA	TRBJ1-6	TGCGCCAGCAGCTCGAGCGGGGGTGGGAATTCACCCCTCCACTTT	CASSSSGGGNSPLHF
NA	TRBV6-5	13	TRBD1	TRBJ1-1	TGTGCCAGCAGCACCGACAGGGACACTGAAGCTTTCTTT	CASSTDRDTEAFF
NA	TRBV6-6	11	NA	TRBJ2-5	TGTGCCAGCAGCCCTAGACAGACCCAGTACTTC	CASSPRQTQYF
NA	TRBV12-5	17	TRBD1	TRBJ2-7	TGTGCTAGTGGTTTGGTACGGTCCGACAGGGGAGGTTACGAGCAGTACTTC	CASGLVRSDRGGYEQYF
NA	TRBV5-1	14	NA	TRBJ1-5	TGCGCCAGCAGCTCTGGTTTGAGCGGGCAGCCCCAGCATTTT	CASSSGLSGQPQHF
NA	TRBV28	14	TRBD1	TRBJ1-1	TGTGCCAGCAGGCGACCGGGACAGGAGGCTGAAGCTTTCTTT	CASRRPGQEAEAFF
NA	TRBV4-3	17	TRBD2	TRBJ2-2	TGCGCCAGCAGCCAGCTGACTAGCACAGCGAACACCGGGGAGCTGTTTTTT	CASSQLTSTANTGELFF
NA	TRBV6-5	15	TRBD1	TRBJ1-6	TGTGCCATAGGACAGGGAAGCTCCTATAATTCACCCCTCCACTTT	CAIGQGSSYNSPLHF
NA	TRBV19	13	NA	TRBJ1-3	TGTGCCAGTGCAGGGTGGTCTGGAAACACCATATATTTT	CASAGWSGNTIYF
few	TRBV5-1	15	TRBD2	TRBJ2-5	TGCGCCAGCAGCTTGGCTAGCGGGGGAACAACGGCCCAGTACTTC	CASSLASGGTTAQYF
once	TRBV6-5	15	TRBD1	TRBJ2-3	TGTGCCAGCAGGAAACAGGGGCTTAACACAGATACGCAGTATTTT	CASRKQGLNTDTQYF
NA	TRBV3-1/TRBV3-2	17	TRBD1	TRBJ2-2	TGTGCCAGCAGCCAAGCCTTCGGGACAGGGATTACCGGGGAGCTGTTTTTT	CASSQAFGTGITGELFF
NA	TRBV12-3/TRBV12-4	12	NA	TRBJ1-2	TGTGCCAGCAGTTTTCGGGAATATGGCTACACCTTC	CASSFREYGYTF
NA	TRBV7-9	16	NA	TRBJ2-3	TGTGCCAGCAGCTTAGTTGGCGGAAGGATCACAGATACGCAGTATTTT	CASSLVGGRITDTQYF
NA	TRBV27	20	NA	TRBJ2-6	TGTGCCAGCAGTTTATTTGGCATAAGGGCAGGGGTGTCTGGGGCCAACGTCCTGACTTTC	CASSLFGIRAGVSGANVLTF
NA	TRBV2	18	TRBD1	TRBJ2-6	TGTGCCAGCAGTTTCAAACAGGGGGCAGTGTCTGGGGCCAACGTCCTGACTTTC	CASSFKQGAVSGANVLTF
NA	TRBV7-8	15	NA	TRBJ2-7	TGTGCCAGCAGCTTATCACATACCAACTCCTACGAGCAGTACTTC	CASSLSHTNSYEQYF
NA	TRBV4-1	17	NA	TRBJ1-4	TGCGCCAGCAGCCAAGAGAGTCCAGGGGCTTATATTGAAAAACTGTTTTTT	CASSQESPGAYIEKLFF
NA	TRBV29-1	14	NA	TRBJ2-1	TGCAGCGTCTCCGACAGTGGTACCTACAATGAGCAGTTCTTC	CSVSDSGTYNEQFF
NA	TRBV6-5	16	TRBD2	TRBJ2-5	TGTGCCAGCAGTTGGACCGGGACTAGTTGGAAAGAGACCCAGTACTTC	CASSWTGTSWKETQYF